This T cell receptor (beta chain) comes out of a study of shared clonotypes between healthy human individuals. On the study more broadly: Three CD4 naive, three CD4 memory, two CD8 naive and one CD8 memory plate were used per donor. Whole-study results and caveats: Against clonotypes common to all four donors, non-shared ones had lower generation probabilities. Naive subsets usually exceeded memory subsets in estimated richness. Sampling covered nothing but blood. Tissue TCR repertoires likely differ from those found in blood.

Measured with immunoSEQ multiplex PCR; TCRdb has only the in-frame clones, and not every one. The repertoire includes under 2.5 million clones, about nine tenths of them detected once, and about 0.41% sits in the top ten. Trimming pared 6 bases from V and 4 bases from J, leaving 15 bases between. The CDR3 is 14 residues long. The V gene's germline CDR1 is MNHEY and CDR2 SVGAGI. Points on this clone: Its antigen is as yet unknown.

Sequenced: naive CD4+ T cells from PBMCs. The subset: CD45RA+ positively selected. The sequence came from a man aged 18 to 35 in good health. Some clones in this sample may be carry-over from other donors' samples. The V gene is TRBV6-5, the J gene TRBJ1-1; D is unclear. CDR3 nucleotide sequence: TGTGCCAGCAGCAAGATCCCCTGGGGCACTGAAGCTTTCTTT. Encoded protein: CASSKIPWGTEAFF.